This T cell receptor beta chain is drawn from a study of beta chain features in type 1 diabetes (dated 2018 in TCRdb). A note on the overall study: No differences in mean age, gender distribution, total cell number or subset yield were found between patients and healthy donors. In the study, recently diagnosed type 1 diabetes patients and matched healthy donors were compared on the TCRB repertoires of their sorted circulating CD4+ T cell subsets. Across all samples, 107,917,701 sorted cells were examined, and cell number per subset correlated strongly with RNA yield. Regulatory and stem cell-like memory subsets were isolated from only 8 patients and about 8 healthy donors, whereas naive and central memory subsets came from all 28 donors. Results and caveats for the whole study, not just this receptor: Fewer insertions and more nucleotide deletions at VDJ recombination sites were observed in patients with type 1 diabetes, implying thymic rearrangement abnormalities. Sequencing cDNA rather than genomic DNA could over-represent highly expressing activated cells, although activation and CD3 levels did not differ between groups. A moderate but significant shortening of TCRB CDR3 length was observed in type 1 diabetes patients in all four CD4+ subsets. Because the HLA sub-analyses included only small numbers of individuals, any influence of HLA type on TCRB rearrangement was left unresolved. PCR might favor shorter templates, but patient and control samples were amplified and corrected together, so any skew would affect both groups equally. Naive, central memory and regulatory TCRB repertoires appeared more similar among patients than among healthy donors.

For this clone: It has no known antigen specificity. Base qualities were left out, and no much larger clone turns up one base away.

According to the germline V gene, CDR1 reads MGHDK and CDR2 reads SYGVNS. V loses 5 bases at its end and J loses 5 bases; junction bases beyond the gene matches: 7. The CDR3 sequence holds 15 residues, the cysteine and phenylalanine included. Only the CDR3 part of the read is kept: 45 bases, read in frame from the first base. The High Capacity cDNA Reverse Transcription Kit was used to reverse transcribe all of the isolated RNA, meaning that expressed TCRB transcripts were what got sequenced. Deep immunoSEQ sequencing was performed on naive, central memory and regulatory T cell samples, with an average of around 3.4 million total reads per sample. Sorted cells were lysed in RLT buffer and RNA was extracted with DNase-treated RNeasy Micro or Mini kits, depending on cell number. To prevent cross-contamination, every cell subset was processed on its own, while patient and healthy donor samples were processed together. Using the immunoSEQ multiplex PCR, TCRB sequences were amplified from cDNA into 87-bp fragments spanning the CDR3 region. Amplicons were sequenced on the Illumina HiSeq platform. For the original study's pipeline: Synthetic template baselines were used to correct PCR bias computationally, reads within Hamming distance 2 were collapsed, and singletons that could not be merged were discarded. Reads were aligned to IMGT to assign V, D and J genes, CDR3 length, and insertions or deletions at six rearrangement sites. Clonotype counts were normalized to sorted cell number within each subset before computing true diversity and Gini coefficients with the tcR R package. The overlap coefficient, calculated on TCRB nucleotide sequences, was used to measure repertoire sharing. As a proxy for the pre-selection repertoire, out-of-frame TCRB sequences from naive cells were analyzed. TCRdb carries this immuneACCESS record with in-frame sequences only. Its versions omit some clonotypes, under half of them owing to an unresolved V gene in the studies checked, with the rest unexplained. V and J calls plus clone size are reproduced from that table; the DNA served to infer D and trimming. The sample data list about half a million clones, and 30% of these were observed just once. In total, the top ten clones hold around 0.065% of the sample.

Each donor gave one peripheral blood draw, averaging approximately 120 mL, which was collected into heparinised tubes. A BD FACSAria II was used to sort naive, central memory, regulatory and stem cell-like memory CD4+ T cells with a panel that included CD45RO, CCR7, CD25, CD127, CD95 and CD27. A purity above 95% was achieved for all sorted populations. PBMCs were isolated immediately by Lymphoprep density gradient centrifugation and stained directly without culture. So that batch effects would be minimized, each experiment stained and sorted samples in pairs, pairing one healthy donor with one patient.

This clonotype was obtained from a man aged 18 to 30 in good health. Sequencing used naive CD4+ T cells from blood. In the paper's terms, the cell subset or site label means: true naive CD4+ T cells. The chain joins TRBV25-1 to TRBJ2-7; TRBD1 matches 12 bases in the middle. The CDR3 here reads CASSLAGTGGNEQYF. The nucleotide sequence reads TGTGCCAGCAGTCTGGCCGGGACAGGGGGCAACGAGCAGTACTTC.